This T cell receptor (beta chain) was sequenced in a study of tumor-infiltrating lymphocytes in localized non-small cell lung cancer. About the research overall: Each patient gave resected tumor and non-adjacent uninvolved lung tissue.

Remarks on this clone: Its antigen remains unidentified.

Overall study results and limits: T-cell fraction did not differ between immunotypes IM1 and IM2.

CDR3 size: 16 residues. V was shortened by 4 bases and J by 3 bases, with 19 bases between the two germline ends. Germline CDR1 reads SGHKS; CDR2 reads YYEKEE (reference sequence). Profiling relied on immunoSEQ multiplex PCR, and the TCRdb table lists in-frame clones only, not all of them. The sample holds under 20,000 clones, over 55% seen once. This clonotype originated in a human donor with non-small cell lung cancer. The V call is TRBV5-5, the J call TRBJ1-2; TRBD1 might be the D (5 bases). Specimen: lung tumor tissue. CDR3 sequence reads: CASSNPGSGVDYGYTF. The CDR3 region has the DNA TGTGCCAGCAGCAACCCCGGCTCGGGGGTGGACTATGGCTACACCTTC.